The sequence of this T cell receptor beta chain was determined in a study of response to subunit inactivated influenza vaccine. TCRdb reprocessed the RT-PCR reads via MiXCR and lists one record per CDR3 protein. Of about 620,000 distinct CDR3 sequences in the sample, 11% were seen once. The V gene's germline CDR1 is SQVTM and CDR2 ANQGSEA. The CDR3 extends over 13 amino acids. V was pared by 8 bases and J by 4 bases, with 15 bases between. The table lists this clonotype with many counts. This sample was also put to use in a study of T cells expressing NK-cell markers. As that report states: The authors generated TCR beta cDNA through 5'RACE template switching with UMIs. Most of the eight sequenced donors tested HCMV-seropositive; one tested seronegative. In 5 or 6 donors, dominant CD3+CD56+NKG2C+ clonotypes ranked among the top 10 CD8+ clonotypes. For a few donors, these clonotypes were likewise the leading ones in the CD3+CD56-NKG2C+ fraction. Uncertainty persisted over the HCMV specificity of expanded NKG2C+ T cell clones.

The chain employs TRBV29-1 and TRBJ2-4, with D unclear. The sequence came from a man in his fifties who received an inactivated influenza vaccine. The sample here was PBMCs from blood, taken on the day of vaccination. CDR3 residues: CSYTGAAKNIQYF. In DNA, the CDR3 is TGCAGCTACACGGGCGCGGCGAAAAACATTCAGTACTTC.